This T cell receptor beta chain came from a study of tumor-infiltrating lymphocytes in primary liver carcinoma (dated by TCRdb to 2015 to 2018). Regarding the complete study: Four to six patients with histopathologically diagnosed primary liver carcinoma underwent surgical resection in China between November 2015 and March 2016. Of the five patients (three men and two women, aged 30 to 69 years), four had hepatocellular carcinoma and one had combined HCC and intrahepatic cholangiocarcinoma. Tumors of the five patients were stage T1-T3 N0M0 with maximum diameters of roughly 4.2 to 10 cm. Roughly 3.5 to 7.5 million productive TCRbeta reads were obtained per sample, and no significant difference in read depth was found between tissue types. The study combined TCRbeta repertoire sequencing, expression microarrays and whole-exome sequencing across five regions of each liver tumor, with adjacent normal tissue and blood. TCRbeta repertoire sequencing covered roughly 35 specimens from 5 patients: about 25 tumor regions, 5 adjacent noncancerous liver tissues and 5 peripheral blood samples. Reproducibility between technical replicate repertoires was high, with correlation coefficients above 0.98 and mean shared-clone rates about 0.9.

The germline V gene gives CDR1 as SQVTM and CDR2 as ANQGSEA. Taken from cysteine to phenylalanine, the CDR3 has 14 residues. The retained sequence is limited to the CDR3, 42 bases, with the frame set at the first base. A constant-region primer and ProtoScript II reverse transcriptase were used to reverse-transcribe TCRbeta-specific cDNA from approximately 450 ng total RNA. The TCRbeta libraries were prepared through three rounds of nested multiplex PCR following a slightly modified ARM-PCR procedure. Each of the first two PCR rounds ran for 9 to 11 cycles using multiplex TRBV1-TRBV30 forward primers together with a Cbeta reverse primer. Sample barcodes and Illumina adapters were added in a final 25-cycle PCR using Deep VentR polymerase. Before sequencing, amplicons of 200-500 bp were purified from gel using a QIAquick gel extraction kit. An Illumina HiSeq 2500 was used to sequence the TCRbeta amplicons, generating 250-bp paired-end reads. Per the original workflow: Trimmomatic v0.33 was used to quality-trim the reads, and FLASH v1.2.11 was used to merge paired reads so that full CDR3 sequences could be recovered. V, D and J germline segments were assigned to the rearranged TCRbeta sequences using MiGEC v1.2.1b. Clonotype statistics and Shannon-Wiener diversity indices were computed with VDJtools v1.0.0. To reduce sampling bias, subsequent analyses other than the diversity analysis used only the 250 most abundant clonotypes in each sample. TCRdb handled the public reads itself, with Q25 trimming in fastp and clone calling in MiXCR, and kept productive beta chains. Rows with one shared CDR3 protein collapse into an entry with the most common genes and DNA. V and J calls and clone size were set by TCRdb, not the authors. The sample data list about 310,000 distinct CDR3 sequences, and roughly 60% of these were observed just once. Clones ranked in the top ten supply 15% to 20% of the sample.

Remarks on this clonotype: Its antigen is still unknown. A junction end diverges from the germline sequence, so it may reflect a read error.

Results and caveats for the whole study, not just this receptor: The top 250 clones made up a significantly larger repertoire fraction in tumors than in blood (p = 0.039). Consistent with antigen-driven expansion, pairs of tumor regions showed higher repertoire overlap (mean roughly 36%) than either tumor-adjacent pairs (approximately 17%) or tumor-blood pairs (around 15%). Since the samples were bulk and unsorted, there was no way to compare CD4+ and CD8+ T cell repertoires. Only the TCR beta chain was sequenced, which likely underestimates true repertoire diversity because unpaired alpha chains were not captured. Only a few patients were included in the study, and the authors note that the findings should be validated in a larger study.

RNA from unsorted whole blood was extracted with TRIzol reagent, and germline DNA was obtained with the DNeasy Blood & Tissue kit. Patients had chronic HBV infection and were treatment-naive at sampling. Before surgery, four milliliters of peripheral blood were collected into K2EDTA tubes. The sample was peripheral blood. This TCR was recovered from a young woman with primary liver carcinoma and hepatitis B virus infection. The chain is made from TRBV29-1 and TRBJ2-7; 9 middle bases align to TRBD2. The sequenced DNA is TGCAGCGTTGAACTGCTAGCGGGATCCCACGAACAGTACTTC. Translated, this is CSVELLAGSHEQYF.